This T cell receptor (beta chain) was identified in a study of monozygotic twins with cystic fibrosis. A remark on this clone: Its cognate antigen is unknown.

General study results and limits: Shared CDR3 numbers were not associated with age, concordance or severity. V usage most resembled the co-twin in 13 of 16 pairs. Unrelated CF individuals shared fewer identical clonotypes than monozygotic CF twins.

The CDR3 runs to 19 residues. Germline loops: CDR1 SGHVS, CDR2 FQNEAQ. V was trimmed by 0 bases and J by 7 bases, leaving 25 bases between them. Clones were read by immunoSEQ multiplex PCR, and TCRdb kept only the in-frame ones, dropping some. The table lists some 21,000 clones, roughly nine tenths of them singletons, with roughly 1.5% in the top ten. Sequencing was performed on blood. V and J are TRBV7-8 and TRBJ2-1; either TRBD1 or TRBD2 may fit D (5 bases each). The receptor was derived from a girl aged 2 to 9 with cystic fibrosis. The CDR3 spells CASSLAFQTVGDWGNEQFF. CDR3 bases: TGTGCCAGCAGCTTAGCGTTTCAGACCGTAGGCGATTGGGGGAATGAGCAGTTCTTC.